This T cell receptor beta chain appears in the sequencing data of a study of response to subunit inactivated influenza vaccine. Study findings and constraints: Only a handful of new T cells, the authors suggested, are recruited with each seasonal influenza vaccination.

TCRdb re-called the RT-PCR reads through MiXCR, storing one row per CDR3 protein. This sample has about 650,000 distinct CDR3 sequences, with about 15% found just once. CDR3 length: 14 amino acids. Germline CDR1 and CDR2: SQVTM and ANQGSEA. Trimming pared 6 bases from V and 0 bases from J, leaving 11 bases between. This clonotype was counted many times. Its antigen is unknown. The source is a middle-aged man who received an inactivated influenza vaccine. The chain uses TRBV29-1 and TRBJ2-2; D ambiguous. The material sequenced was PBMCs from blood, taken around 14 days before vaccination. CDR3 sequence (DNA): TGCAGCGTAGGCAAGGCCGCGAACACCGGGGAGCTGTTTTTT. The encoded protein is CSVGKAANTGELFF.